This T cell receptor beta chain comes out of a study of blood T cell repertoires in COVID-19. Across the whole study: COVID-19 samples, acute and convalescent, were from the United States, Italy and Spain. T cells, B-cell-depleted T cells, or PBMCs provided the cDNA or gDNA that served as material.

Seattle-derived patients entered the study during active infection and were followed longitudinally. Germline CDR1 reads MNHEY; CDR2 reads SVGEGT. Between the trimmed V and J ends, which lost 6 bases and 6 bases, there was a span of 18 bases. The CDR3 is made up of 15 amino acids. Authors' analysis steps: Reference gene primer amplification yielded estimated nucleated cell counts. The table came from immunoSEQ multiplex PCR; TCRdb's copy has only in-frame clones and leaves some out. D and trimming come from the DNA, and the V and J calls and clone size come from that table. The sample consists of under 250,000 clones, roughly 86% of them appearing once.

The sequence came from a woman of 80 years or more with COVID-19, enrolled during active disease. The rearrangement uses TRBV6-2 or TRBV6-3 and TRBJ1-5; D may be TRBD1 (6 bases). The specimen sequenced was peripheral blood. CDR3 residues: CASSTTGRAGQPQHF. The CDR3 nucleotides read TGTGCCAGCAGCACTACAGGGCGGGCGGGTCAGCCCCAGCATTTT.